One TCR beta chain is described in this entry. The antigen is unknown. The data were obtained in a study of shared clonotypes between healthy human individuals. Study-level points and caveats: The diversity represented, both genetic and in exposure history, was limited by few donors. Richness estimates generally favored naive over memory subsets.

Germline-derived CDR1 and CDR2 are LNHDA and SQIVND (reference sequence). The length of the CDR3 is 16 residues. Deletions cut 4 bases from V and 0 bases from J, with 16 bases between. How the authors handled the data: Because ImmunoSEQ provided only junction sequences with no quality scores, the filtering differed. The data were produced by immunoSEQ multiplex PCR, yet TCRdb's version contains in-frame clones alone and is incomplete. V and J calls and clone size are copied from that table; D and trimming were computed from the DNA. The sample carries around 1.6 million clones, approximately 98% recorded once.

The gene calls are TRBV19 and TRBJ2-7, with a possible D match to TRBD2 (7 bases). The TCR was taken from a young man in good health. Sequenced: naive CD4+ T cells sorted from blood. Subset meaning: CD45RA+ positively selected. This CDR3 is CASSKGTAGASYEQYF. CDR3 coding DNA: TGTGCCAGTAGTAAGGGGACTGCGGGGGCCTCCTACGAGCAGTACTTC.